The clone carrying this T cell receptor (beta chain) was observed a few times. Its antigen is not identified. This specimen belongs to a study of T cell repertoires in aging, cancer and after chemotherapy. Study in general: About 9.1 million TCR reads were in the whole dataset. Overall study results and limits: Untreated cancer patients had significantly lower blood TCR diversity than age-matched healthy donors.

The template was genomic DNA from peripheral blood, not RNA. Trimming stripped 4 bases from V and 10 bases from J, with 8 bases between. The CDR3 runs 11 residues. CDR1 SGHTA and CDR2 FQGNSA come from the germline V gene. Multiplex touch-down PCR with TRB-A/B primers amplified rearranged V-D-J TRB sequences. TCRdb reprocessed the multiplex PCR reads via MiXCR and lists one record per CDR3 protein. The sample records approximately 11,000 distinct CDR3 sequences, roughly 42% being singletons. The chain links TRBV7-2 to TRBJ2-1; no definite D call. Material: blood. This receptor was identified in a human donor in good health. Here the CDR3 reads CASSSVGEQFF. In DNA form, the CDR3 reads TGTGCCAGCAGCTCTGTAGGCGAGCAGTTCTTC.